These 6 T cell receptor beta chains were sequenced from one sample in a study of radiation and T cells in renal cell carcinoma. Profiling relied on immunoSEQ multiplex PCR, and the TCRdb table lists in-frame clones only, not all of them. Of about 120,000 clones in the sample, 75% to 90% were seen once. Time point indicated: blood 2 weeks post-SBRT. As for treatment: 15 Gy SBRT to primary tumor, nephrectomy 4 weeks later. Sequences were derived from blood, sampled from a patient whose treatment included radiotherapy and nephrectomy. Source of these receptors: a woman in her fifties or sixties with renal cell carcinoma.

The chain couples TRBV5-6 to TRBJ1-5; D is unclear. The V and J ends lost 2 bases and 6 bases respectively, with 12 bases between them. The CDR3 covers 14 residues. Germline V gene sequence: CDR1 SGHDT, CDR2 YYEEEE. The CDR3 is CASSFQATSQPQHF. As DNA, the CDR3 is TGTGCCAGCAGCTTTCAAGCAACGAGTCAGCCCCAGCATTTT. Full variable domain (rest looked up from reference TRBV5-6 and TRBJ1-5): DAGVTQSPTHLIKTRGQQVTLRCSPKSGHDTVSWYQQALGQGPQFIFQYYEEEERQRGNFPDRFSGHQFPNYSSELNVNALLLGDSALYLCASSFQATSQPQHFGDGTRLSIL.

The chain recombines TRBV18 with TRBJ2-3, with D maybe TRBD2 (6 bases). Germline loops: CDR1 KGHSH, CDR2 LQKENI. Trimming removed 3 bases from V and 5 bases from J, with 18 bases in between. CDR3 size: 16 residues. This CDR3 reads CASSPRRDFTLDTQYF. As DNA, the CDR3 is TGTGCCAGCTCACCCCGCCGGGACTTTACCTTAGATACGCAGTATTTT. Filled out from reference TRBV18 and TRBJ2-3, the complete variable domain reads NAGVMQNPRHLVRRRGQEARLRCSPMKGHSHVYWYRQLPEEGLKFMVYLQKENIIDESGMPKERFSAEFPKEGPSILRIQQVVRGDSAAYFCASSPRRDFTLDTQYFGPGTRLTVL.

The J gene is TRBJ2-1, the V gene TRBV7-2; perhaps D is TRBD1 or TRBD2 (6 bases each). This CDR3 spans 14 amino acids. From germline, CDR1 is SGHTA and CDR2 FQGNSA. Trimming took off 0 bases at V and 13 bases at J, with 16 bases between the two ends. CDR3 sequence (DNA): TGTGCCAGCAGCTTAGCCCCAGTAGGGGGGATTCAGTTCTTC. Its protein is CASSLAPVGGIQFF.

J is TRBJ2-1 and V is TRBV27, with TRBD1 identical over 7 bases. V was clipped by 4 bases and J by 7 bases; unmatched bases: 13. The CDR3 is 16 amino acids. Germline V gene sequence: CDR1 MNHEY, CDR2 SMNVEV (reference sequence). The chain's CDR3 is CASSSPTGDMLNEQFF. The CDR3 nucleotides are TGTGCCAGCAGTTCGCCTACAGGGGATATGTTGAATGAGCAGTTCTTC.

CDR3 DNA sequence: TGCGCCAGCAGCCAAGAAATCCAGGGTGAGAGGTCCGGGGAGCTGTTTTTT. Amino acid sequence: CASSQEIQGERSGELFF. V is TRBV4-3 and J is TRBJ2-2, with D maybe TRBD1 (5 bases). CDR3 length equals 17 residues. Trimming removed 0 bases from V and 6 bases from J, with 17 bases in between. The germline CDR1 and CDR2 sequences are LGHNA and YSLEER.

The J gene is TRBJ2-7, the V gene TRBV7-9; weak D call: TRBD2 (5 bases). Trimming removed 5 bases at V and 4 bases at J, with 15 bases between. The germline CDR1 and CDR2 sequences are SEHNR and FQNEAQ (reference sequence). CDR3 length: 14 amino acids. CDR3: CASSIGLVGYEQYF. CDR3 bases: TGTGCCAGCAGCATCGGACTGGTGGGGTACGAGCAGTACTTC.